This T cell receptor (beta chain) was retrieved from a study of identical twins. Regarding the study as a whole: Weaker excess twin sharing was observed in beta out-of-frame sequences. Monozygotic twin pairs showed more out-of-frame TCR alpha sharing than models estimated.

TCRdb re-called the 5' RACE reads through MiXCR, storing one row per CDR3 protein. The data hold about 520,000 distinct CDR3 sequences, with approximately 22% observed a single time. V gave up 3 bases and J gave up 2 bases, with 11 bases separating them. This CDR3 comprises 14 residues. CDR1 ENHRY and CDR2 SYGVKD come from the germline V gene. This clonotype has a handful of counts. The antigen remains unidentified. The data also belong to a second study, concerning T cells expressing NK-cell markers. According to that study: The sequencing cohort of eight donors included seven HCMV-seropositive individuals and one seronegative individual. Also leading the CD3+CD56-NKG2C+ fraction in a handful of donors were these clonotypes.

The chain links TRBV10-3 to TRBJ2-7, with D perhaps matching TRBD1 or TRBD2 (5 bases each). The origin of this receptor is a woman aged 18-29 years in good health. Sequencing used CD4+ T cells sorted from blood. The CDR3 DNA follows: TGTGCCATCAGTGACTCGGGGCGGACCTACGAGCAGTACTTC. Protein sequence: CAISDSGRTYEQYF.